These T cell receptor beta chains were read from a single sample in a study of blood T cells in healthy people across ages. TCRdb fed the 5' RACE reads into MiXCR, producing one record per CDR3 protein. The table has about 1.7 million distinct CDR3 sequences, about 30% seen once; the top ten hold about 7.7%. Sequencing was carried out using blood. Receptors originate from a woman between 25 and 40 years old in good health. The conserved cysteine and the conserved F or W are not part of the CDR3 here.

TRBJ2-1,TRBV20-1,SARLAGPNNERF
TRBJ2-1,TRBV5-6,ASSFGGGAYEQF
TRBJ1-6,TRBV2,ASSATEISPLH
TRBJ2-1,TRBV5-6,ASSPRTGGGDEQF
TRBJ1-1,TRBV11-2,ASSTGRYTEAF
TRBJ2-5,TRBV20-1,SARVMGQVEETQY
TRBJ2-7,TRBV6-2/TRBV6-3,ASSPNRAPLVYEQY
TRBJ2-1,TRBV6-4,ASRETGTSFNEQF
TRBJ2-2,TRBV12-3/TRBV12-4,ASSLLAAGELF
TRBJ2-7,TRBV29-1,SVAEQGGTYEQY
TRBJ2-1,TRBV5-6,ASSFYRGRGEQF
TRBJ1-2,TRBV28,ASIEPPGVQGYT
TRBJ1-1,TRBV6-2/TRBV6-3,ASGWPNTEAF
TRBJ2-1,TRBV6-2/TRBV6-3,ASSYRGRDGDEQF
TRBJ2-7,TRBV3-1,ASSPPGGIYEQY